This passage covers 14 T cell receptor beta chains from one sample sequenced in a study of T-cell memory formation after mild COVID-19. TCRdb independently ran MiXCR on the 5' RACE reads; one entry per CDR3 protein. The data show around 210,000 distinct CDR3 sequences, 9% to 10% seen once. The specimen sequenced was PBMCs or a T cell subset sorted from them (not recorded which). These receptors came from a man aged 18-30 years who had mild COVID-19 (a few samples of this study predate the infection). Cell type and time point are not known.

The V gene is TRBV5-1, the J gene TRBJ2-2; 7 bases fit TRBD1. The ends lost 4 bases at V and 4 bases at J; junction bases unmatched: 7. The germline CDR1 and CDR2 sequences are SGHRS and YFSETQ. This CDR3 spans 15 amino acids. The DNA for the CDR3 is TGCGCCAGCAGCACCTCGACAGGGAGCACCGGGGAGCTGTTTTTT. It codes for CASSTSTGSTGELFF.

This clonotype has ten or more counts. The rearrangement uses TRBV7-8 and TRBJ2-7, with 8 positions matching TRBD2. CDR3 size: 15 residues. Per the germline V gene, CDR1 is SGHVS and CDR2 is FQNEAQ. The V segment lost 0 bases and the J segment 1 base; nucleotides outside the gene matches: 2. The CDR3 DNA reads TGTGCCAGCAGCTTAGCAGCGGGGGAGTCCTACGAGCAGTACTTC. Its protein product is CASSLAAGESYEQYF.

V is TRBV5-6 and J is TRBJ1-6, with 7 bases aligning to TRBD1. With V trimmed by 4 bases and J by 10 bases, 8 bases remained unmatched. Per germline, CDR1 SGHDT and CDR2 YYEEEE. The CDR3 length is 14 residues. The CDR3 spells CASSRYRGASPLHF. CDR3 DNA sequence: TGTGCCAGCAGCCGCTACAGGGGCGCCTCACCCCTCCACTTT.

In its sample, this clonotype was seen a few times. The CDR3 here is CASSQDGDEQFF. Here the CDR3 DNA reads TGCGCCAGCAGCCAAGATGGCGATGAGCAGTTCTTC. This chain connects TRBV4-3 to TRBJ2-1; D gene unclear. Germline loops: CDR1 LGHNA, CDR2 YSLEER. The CDR3 is made up of 12 amino acids. The V gene lost 0 bases and the J gene lost 8 bases, with 5 bases spanning the gap.

In this sample, this clonotype turned up a few times. The chain recombines TRBV29-1 with TRBJ1-1; D unresolved. This CDR3 is 12 amino acids long. Looked up from germline, CDR1 is SQVTM and CDR2 is ANQGSEA. The V end lost 7 bases, the J end lost 2 bases, and 11 bases lay between the germline ends. In DNA form, the CDR3 reads TGCAGCGCTAGGAGGCCAAACACTGAAGCTTTCTTT. It translates to CSARRPNTEAFF.

This rearrangement joins TRBV7-2 to TRBJ2-7, with 8 bases fitting TRBD2. The germline CDR1 and CDR2 sequences are SGHTA and FQGNSA. This CDR3 has 14 amino acids. The trim removed 5 bases at V and 6 bases at J, leaving 9 bases unmatched. CDR3 in DNA: TGTGCCAGCAGCGCGTCCGGCGCGGGGGGCGAGCAGTACTTC. It encodes CASSASGAGGEQYF.

This sequence joins TRBV7-2 and TRBJ1-5; TRBD1 aligns across 7 bases. The V and J ends lost 6 bases and 2 bases, in that order; junction bases with no gene match: 10. The CDR3 totals 16 residues. Germline-derived CDR1 and CDR2 are SGHTA and FQGNSA. The CDR3 DNA reads TGTGCCAGCAGTCGTCGGACAGGTGGCGGCAATCAGCCCCAGCATTTT. Its protein product is CASSRRTGGGNQPQHF.

V is TRBV20-1 and J is TRBJ2-5, with D tentatively TRBD2 (6 bases). Germline-derived CDR1 and CDR2 are DFQATT and SNEGSKA (reference sequence). The CDR3 has 12 amino acids. Trimming shortened V by 4 bases and J by 3 bases, and 9 bases separated the two germline ends. The CDR3 nucleotides read TGCAGTGCTAATAGCGGAGAAGAGACCCAGTACTTC. Residues: CSANSGEETQYF.

The rearrangement joins TRBV9 to TRBJ1-5, with D unclear. The CDR3 is 15 residues long. Germline CDR1 reads SGDLS; CDR2 reads YYNGEE. V was cut by 4 bases and J by 5 bases, with 16 bases left in between. The CDR3 here is CASSLGVGDHQPQHF. The CDR3 DNA is TGTGCCAGCAGCCTCGGCGTGGGTGATCATCAGCCCCAGCATTTT.

The chain has TRBV28 and TRBJ2-7; 8 bases fit TRBD1. After removal of 6 bases from V and 6 bases from J, the junction contained 13 bases not matched to a gene. The germline gives CDR1 MDHEN, CDR2 SYDVKM. This CDR3 region has 15 residues. This CDR3 is CASSVRGRKSGEQYV. In DNA form, the CDR3 reads TGTGCCAGCAGCGTCAGGGGGCGCAAGTCGGGCGAGCAGTACGTC.

This sequence joins TRBV24-1 and TRBJ2-3, with D hard to call. This CDR3 has 12 amino acids. Trimming stripped 4 bases from V and 4 bases from J, with 5 bases between. Germline V lookup: CDR1 KGHDR, CDR2 SFDVKD. The CDR3 here is CATSDPPDTQYF. The CDR3, as DNA: TGTGCCACCAGTGACCCCCCAGATACGCAGTATTTT.

This clonotype occurred a few times. The chain joins TRBV19 to TRBJ1-5, with D possibly being TRBD1 (5 bases). CDR1 and CDR2 (germline): LNHDA, SQIVND (reference sequence). The CDR3 totals 16 residues. With 7 bases removed from V and 11 bases from J, the gap between germline ends came to 27 bases. The chain's CDR3 is CASTATGVMSTRAQHF. CDR3 nucleotide sequence: TGTGCCAGTACCGCTACGGGGGTAATGTCCACCCGCGCCCAGCATTTT.

This chain joins TRBV7-9 and TRBJ2-1, with D perhaps TRBD1 (5 bases). The CDR3 loop spans 17 amino acids. V gave up 5 bases and J gave up 6 bases, with 23 bases separating them. CDR1 is SEHNR and CDR2 is FQNEAQ in the germline V gene (reference sequence). This chain's CDR3 is CASSPGRLGVLVNEQFF. DNA for the CDR3: TGTGCCAGCAGCCCTGGAAGGTTAGGGGTGCTGGTCAATGAGCAGTTCTTC.

This sequence joins TRBV5-1 and TRBJ1-1; D perhaps matches TRBD1 (5 bases). V was clipped by 6 bases and J by 2 bases, with 14 bases between them. Germline CDR1 is SGHRS and CDR2 is YFSETQ. CDR3 length: 14 residues. The CDR3 loop is CASTSGPPNTEAFF. CDR3 DNA: TGCGCCAGCACCTCGGGACCGCCTAACACTGAAGCTTTCTTT.